Each of the 4 T cell receptor beta chains below was sequenced from the same sample in a study of shared clonotypes between healthy human individuals. Using immunoSEQ multiplex PCR, the repertoire was profiled, and TCRdb retains in-frame clones only, with some absent. In the table there are around 1,000,000 clones, around 77% of which are singletons. Sample: memory CD4+ T cells from PBMCs. Subset defined: CD45RA-negative fraction. These receptor sequences come from a man between 18 and 29 years old in good health. Some clones in this sample may be carry-over from other donors' samples.

The V gene is TRBV28, the J gene TRBJ1-2; weak D call: TRBD1 (6 bases). CDR3 length: 16 residues. The V end lost 6 bases, the J end lost 6 bases, and 23 bases lay between the germline ends. Germline V CDR1 and CDR2: MDHEN, SYDVKM. In nucleotides, the CDR3 is TGTGCCAGCAGCTTGACCAGGGGAACTACCACTCATGGCTACACCTTC. It yields the protein CASSLTRGTTTHGYTF.

The J gene is TRBJ1-2, the V gene TRBV28; 9 bases are shared with TRBD1. This CDR3 comprises 14 residues. Germline V gene lookup returns CDR1 MDHEN and CDR2 SYDVKM. Unmatched junction bases numbered 6, after V lost 8 bases and J lost 2 bases. CDR3 residues: CASGPGTGNYGYTF. The CDR3 DNA reads TGTGCCAGCGGACCCGGGACAGGGAACTATGGCTACACCTTC.

This chain uses TRBV5-4 with TRBJ1-1; 9 positions agree with TRBD1. The CDR3 length is 15 residues. V dropped 3 bases and J dropped 5; count of bases not matched to a gene: 8. The germline V gene has CDR1 SGHNT and CDR2 YYREEE (reference sequence). The CDR3 protein is CASSWGQGWGTEAFF. The DNA of the CDR3 is TGTGCCAGCAGCTGGGGACAGGGATGGGGGACTGAAGCTTTCTTT. Full variable domain (outside the CDR3, taken from reference TRBV5-4 and TRBJ1-1): ETGVTQSPTHLIKTRGQQVTLRCSSQSGHNTVSWYQQALGQGPQFIFQYYREEENGRGNFPPRFSGLQFPNYSSELNVNALELDDSALYLCASSWGQGWGTEAFFGQGTRLTVV.

The rearrangement links TRBV5-1 to TRBJ2-1; D uncertain. Germline assignment: CDR1 SGHRS and CDR2 YFSETQ. The length of the CDR3 is 14 residues. V was cut by 0 bases and J by 7 bases, with 11 bases left in between. CDR3 nucleotide sequence: TGCGCCAGCAGCTTGGATACCGGGCTTAATGAGCAGTTCTTC. This sequence encodes CASSLDTGLNEQFF.